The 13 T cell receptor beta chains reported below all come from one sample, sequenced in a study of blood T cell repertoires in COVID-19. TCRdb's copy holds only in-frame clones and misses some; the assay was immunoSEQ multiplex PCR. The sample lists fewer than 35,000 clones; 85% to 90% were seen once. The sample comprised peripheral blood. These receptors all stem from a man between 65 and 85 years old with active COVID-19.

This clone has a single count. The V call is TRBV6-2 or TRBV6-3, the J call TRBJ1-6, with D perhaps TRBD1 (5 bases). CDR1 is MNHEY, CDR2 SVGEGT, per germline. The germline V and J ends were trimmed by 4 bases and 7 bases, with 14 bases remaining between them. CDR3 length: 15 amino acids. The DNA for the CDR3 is TGTGCCAGCAGTTCACCGGGTCCAGGGAATTCACCCCTCCACTTT. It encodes CASSSPGPGNSPLHF.

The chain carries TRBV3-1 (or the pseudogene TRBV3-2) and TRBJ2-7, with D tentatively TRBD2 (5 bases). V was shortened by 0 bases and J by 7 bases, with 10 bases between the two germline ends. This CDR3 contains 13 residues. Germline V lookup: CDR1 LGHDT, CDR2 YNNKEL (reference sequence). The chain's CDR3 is CASSQDRGFEQYF. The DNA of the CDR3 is TGTGCCAGCAGCCAAGACCGCGGGTTTGAGCAGTACTTC.

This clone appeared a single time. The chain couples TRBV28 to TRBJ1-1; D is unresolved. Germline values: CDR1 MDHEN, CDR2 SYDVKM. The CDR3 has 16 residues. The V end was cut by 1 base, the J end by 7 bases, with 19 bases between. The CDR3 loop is CASSLFGEGGDGEAFF. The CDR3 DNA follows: TGTGCCAGCAGTTTATTTGGGGAGGGAGGTGATGGTGAAGCTTTCTTT.

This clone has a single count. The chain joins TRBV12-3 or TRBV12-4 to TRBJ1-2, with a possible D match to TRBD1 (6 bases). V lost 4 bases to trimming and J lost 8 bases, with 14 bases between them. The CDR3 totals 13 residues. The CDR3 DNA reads TGTGCCAGCAGTTATGGTACAGGGACCGGCTACACCTTC. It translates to CASSYGTGTGYTF.

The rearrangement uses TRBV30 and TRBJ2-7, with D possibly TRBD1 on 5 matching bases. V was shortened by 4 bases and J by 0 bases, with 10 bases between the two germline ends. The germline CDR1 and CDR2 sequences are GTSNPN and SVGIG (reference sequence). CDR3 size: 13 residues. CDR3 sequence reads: CAWNGGASYEQYF. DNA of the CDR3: TGTGCCTGGAACGGTGGGGCCTCCTACGAGCAGTACTTC.

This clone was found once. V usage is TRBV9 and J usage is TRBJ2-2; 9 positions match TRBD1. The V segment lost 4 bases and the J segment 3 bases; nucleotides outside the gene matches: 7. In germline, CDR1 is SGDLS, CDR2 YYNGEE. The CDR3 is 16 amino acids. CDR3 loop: CASSFRDREHTGELFF. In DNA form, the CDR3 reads TGTGCCAGCAGCTTCCGGGACAGGGAACACACCGGGGAGCTGTTTTTT.

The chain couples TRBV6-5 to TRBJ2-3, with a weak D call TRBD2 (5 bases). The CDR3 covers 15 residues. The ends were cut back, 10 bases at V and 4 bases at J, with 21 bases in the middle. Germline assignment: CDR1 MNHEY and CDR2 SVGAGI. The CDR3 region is CAISPGLGSSDTQYF. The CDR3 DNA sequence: TGTGCCATCTCCCCCGGGTTGGGGAGCTCAGATACGCAGTATTTT.

The CDR3: CASSRGQGLGNSPLHF. CDR3 DNA sequence: TGTGCCAGCAGCCGGGGACAGGGCTTAGGGAATTCACCCCTCCACTTT. The chain employs TRBV11-2 and TRBJ1-6; TRBD1 aligns across 9 bases. V lost 5 bases to trimming and J lost 7 bases; unmatched junction nucleotides: 9. The CDR3 sequence is 16 residues long. Per germline, CDR1 SGHAT and CDR2 FQNNGV. Full variable domain (outside the CDR3, taken from reference TRBV11-2 and TRBJ1-6): EAGVAQSPRYKIIEKRQSVAFWCNPISGHATLYWYQQILGQGPKLLIQFQNNGVVDDSQLPKDRFSAERLKGVDSTLKIQPAKLEDSAVYLCASSRGQGLGNSPLHFGNGTRLTVT.

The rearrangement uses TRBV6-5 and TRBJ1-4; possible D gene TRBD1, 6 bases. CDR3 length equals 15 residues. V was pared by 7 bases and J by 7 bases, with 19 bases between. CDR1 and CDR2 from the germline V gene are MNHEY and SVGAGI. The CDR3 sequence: CASIIRGGSGEKLFF. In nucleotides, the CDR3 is TGTGCCAGCATCATAAGGGGGGGAAGTGGTGAAAAACTGTTTTTT.

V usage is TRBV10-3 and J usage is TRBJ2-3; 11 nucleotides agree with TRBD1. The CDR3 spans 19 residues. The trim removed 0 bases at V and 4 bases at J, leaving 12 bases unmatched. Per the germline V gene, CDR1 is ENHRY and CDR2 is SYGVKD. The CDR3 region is CAISESDRGRGLHSDTQYF. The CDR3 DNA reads TGTGCCATCAGTGAGTCGGACAGGGGGCGGGGTCTCCACTCAGATACGCAGTATTTT.

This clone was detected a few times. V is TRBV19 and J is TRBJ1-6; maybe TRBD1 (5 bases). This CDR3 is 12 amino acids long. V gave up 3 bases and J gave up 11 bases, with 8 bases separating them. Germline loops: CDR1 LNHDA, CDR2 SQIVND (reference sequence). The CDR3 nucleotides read TGTGCCAGTAGTATGGAGGGGCCACCCCTCCACTTT. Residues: CASSMEGPPLHF.

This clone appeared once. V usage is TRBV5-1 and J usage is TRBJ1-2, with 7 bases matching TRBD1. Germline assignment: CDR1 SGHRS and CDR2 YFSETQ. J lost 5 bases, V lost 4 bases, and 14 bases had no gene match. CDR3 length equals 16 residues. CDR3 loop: CASSRSAVGGHYGYTF. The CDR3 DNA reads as TGCGCCAGCAGCCGATCGGCGGTAGGGGGCCATTATGGCTACACCTTC. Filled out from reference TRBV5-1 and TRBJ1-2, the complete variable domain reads KAGVTQTPRYLIKTRGQQVTLSCSPISGHRSVSWYQQTPGQGLQFLFEYFSETQRNKGNFPGRFSGRQFSNSRSEMNVSTLELGDSALYLCASSRSAVGGHYGYTFGSGTRLTVV.

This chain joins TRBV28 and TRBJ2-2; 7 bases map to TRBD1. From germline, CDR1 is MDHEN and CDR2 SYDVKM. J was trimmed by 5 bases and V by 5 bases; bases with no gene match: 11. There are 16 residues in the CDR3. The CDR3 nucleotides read TGTGCCAGCAGTCCCATCCGGGACAGAAAAACCGGGGAGCTGTTTTTT. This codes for CASSPIRDRKTGELFF.